The clone carrying this TCR beta chain was recorded at least ten times. As yet, its antigen is unknown. Germline values: CDR1 ENHRY, CDR2 SYGVKD. The CDR3 contains 14 residues. V was cut by 2 bases and J by 8 bases, with 12 bases left in between. The sample originates from a study of T cells in Graves' hyperthyroidism and ophthalmopathy. Diagnosis of hyperthyroidism was new in patients aged 18 to 65, and its duration was under 2 months. Exclusion criteria comprised uncontrolled infection, other autoimmune disease, pregnancy or lactation. Clinical symptoms, serum thyroxine, TRAb, thyroid ultrasound and orbital computed tomography established diagnosis. TCR beta CDR3 regions were amplified from RNA. The primer set for the first-round RT-PCR of the TCR CDR3 was HTBI. From the multiplex PCR reads, TCRdb called clonotypes with MiXCR, one entry per CDR3 protein. This repertoire shows 700,000 to 950,000 distinct CDR3 sequences, just over 35% found once; its top ten account for 30% to 40%.

Whole-study results and caveats: Among clonotypes expanded in thyroid above 0.001, most were also found in blood.

Sequencing was carried out using blood. The sequence was collected from a middle-aged woman with Graves' hyperthyroidism. The rearrangement links TRBV10-3 to TRBJ2-2, with a possible D match to TRBD1 (5 bases). This CDR3 reads CAISEPGLSGELFF. The CDR3 DNA sequence: TGTGCCATCAGTGAGCCAGGGCTGTCTGGGGAGCTGTTTTTT.